This TCR beta chain was retrieved from a study of blood T cell repertoires in COVID-19. Study-level background: From the United States, Italy and Spain came samples of acute and convalescent COVID-19. Sample material is recorded as cDNA or gDNA derived from T cells, B-cell-depleted T cells, or PBMCs.

CDR1 and CDR2 (germline): LNHDA, SQIVND (reference sequence). The CDR3 contains 13 residues. V was cut by 6 bases and J by 7 bases, with 15 bases left in between. Original methodology: Amplifying reference gene primers gave estimates of nucleated cell counts. The method was immunoSEQ multiplex PCR; TCRdb's version includes in-frame clones alone and lacks a portion of them. The V and J calls and clone size come from that table; D and trimming were worked out from the DNA. The table lists roughly 46,000 clones, around 90% of them singletons. The chain joins TRBV19 to TRBJ1-1, with a possible D match to TRBD1 (6 bases). What was sequenced was peripheral blood. The receptor's source is a human donor with active COVID-19. The donor label of this sample is uncertain. The CDR3: CASRKQDRLEAFF. CDR3 bases: TGTGCCAGTAGAAAACAGGACAGACTTGAAGCTTTCTTT.